Each of the 27 T cell receptor beta chains below was sequenced from the same sample in a study of Tregs in tolerant kidney transplant recipients. The repertoire was sequenced with immunoSEQ multiplex PCR; TCRdb's copy has only in-frame clones and lacks some. The sample lists around 230,000 clones; roughly 84% were seen once. Sequencing input: CD4+ T cells from blood. These TCRs come from a human donor in good health.

CDR3 in amino acids: CASSSSLAGGVGTYEQYF. The CDR3 region has the DNA TGCGCCAGCAGCAGTTCTTTAGCGGGAGGGGTTGGGACCTACGAGCAGTACTTC. The chain carries TRBV5-1 and TRBJ2-7; 11 nucleotides align to TRBD2. The CDR3 has 18 residues. V dropped 4 bases and J dropped 2; count of bases not matched to a gene: 14. Germline values: CDR1 SGHRS, CDR2 YFSETQ.

The V call is TRBV6-4, the J call TRBJ2-2; TRBD1 matches at 10 bases. The CDR3 runs 16 residues. The germline V gene has CDR1 MRHNA and CDR2 SNTAGT. The J segment lost 2 bases and the V segment lost 2 bases, leaving 2 bases of the junction unmatched. CDR3 region: CASSDRTGGNTGELFF. The DNA of the CDR3 is TGTGCCAGCAGTGACCGGACAGGGGGTAACACCGGGGAGCTGTTTTTT.

J is TRBJ2-3 and V is TRBV6-5; tentatively, D is TRBD1 (5 bases). This CDR3 spans 12 amino acids. Germline assignment: CDR1 MNHEY and CDR2 SVGAGI. Trimming shortened V by 5 bases and J by 6 bases, and 9 bases separated the two germline ends. CDR3 DNA sequence: TGTGCCAGCAGTCGACAGTGGGATACGCAGTATTTT. Protein product: CASSRQWDTQYF.

The J gene is TRBJ1-1, the V gene TRBV15; 10 positions agree with TRBD1. V lost 7 bases and J lost 4; bases outside the gene matches: 15. In germline, CDR1 is LNHNV, CDR2 YYDKDF (reference sequence). The CDR3 sequence is 17 residues long. The CDR3 is CATNPTGGIDRATEAFF. DNA of the CDR3: TGTGCCACCAACCCGACAGGGGGCATTGATCGGGCCACTGAAGCTTTCTTT.

This clone was counted between two and nine times. The rearrangement joins TRBV18 to TRBJ1-5; 7 positions agree with TRBD1. V was pared by 5 bases and J by 4 bases, with 5 bases of the junction left unmatched. Looked up from germline, CDR1 is KGHSH and CDR2 is LQKENI. This CDR3 is 14 amino acids long. The CDR3, as DNA: TGTGCCAGCTCAAGGGACAGTTCGAATCAGCCCCAGCATTTT. Its protein is CASSRDSSNQPQHF.

V usage is TRBV19 and J usage is TRBJ1-5; D perhaps matches TRBD1 (5 bases). This CDR3 contains 13 residues. Trimming removed 2 bases from V and 6 bases from J, with 8 bases in between. Germline values: CDR1 LNHDA, CDR2 SQIVND (reference sequence). The CDR3 DNA follows: TGTGCCAGTAGTATACAGGGTTCTCAGCCCCAGCATTTT. Translated, it gives CASSIQGSQPQHF.

The rearrangement uses TRBV9 and TRBJ2-4, with D unresolved. The CDR3 sequence is 12 residues long. Trimming cost V 3 bases and J 14 bases, with 15 bases left between them. Germline CDR1 reads SGDLS; CDR2 reads YYNGEE. CDR3 sequence (DNA): TGTGCCAGCAGCGCCCTCGGGCGCAGAAAGTACTTC. It translates to CASSALGRRKYF.

The V and J genes are TRBV18 and TRBJ1-5; D ambiguous. V was trimmed by 2 bases and J by 3 bases, leaving 8 bases between them. Germline V gives CDR1 KGHSH, CDR2 LQKENI. The CDR3 runs 14 residues. This chain's CDR3 is CASSPSEVNQPQHF. The CDR3 coding sequence is TGTGCCAGCTCACCATCTGAAGTCAATCAGCCCCAGCATTTT. The full variable domain, its missing parts supplied by reference TRBV18 and TRBJ1-5, is NAGVMQNPRHLVRRRGQEARLRCSPMKGHSHVYWYRQLPEEGLKFMVYLQKENIIDESGMPKERFSAEFPKEGPSILRIQQVVRGDSAAYFCASSPSEVNQPQHFGDGTRLSIL.

V usage is TRBV18 and J usage is TRBJ2-5; TRBD1 matches at 8 bases. This CDR3 is built from 16 residues. Per germline, CDR1 KGHSH and CDR2 LQKENI. V was clipped by 4 bases and J by 3 bases; unmatched bases: 10. The CDR3 loop reads CASSQTGVRSEETQYF. The CDR3, as DNA: TGTGCCAGCTCACAGACAGGGGTCCGGTCAGAAGAGACCCAGTACTTC.

The chain is built from TRBV7-6 and TRBJ2-1, with a tentative D call TRBD1 (5 bases). Trimming removed 4 bases from V and 9 bases from J, with 13 bases in between. The CDR3 consists of 13 residues. CDR1 is SGHVS, CDR2 FNYEAQ, per germline. CDR3 residues: CASSSGQWGEQFF. The CDR3 coding sequence is TGTGCCAGCAGCTCAGGACAATGGGGTGAGCAGTTCTTC.

The genes are TRBV5-1 and TRBJ2-2; possible D gene TRBD2, 6 bases. From germline, CDR1 is SGHRS and CDR2 YFSETQ. The CDR3 consists of 18 residues. The V end was cut by 3 bases, the J end by 0 bases, with 18 bases between. Written as DNA, the CDR3 is TGCGCCAGCAGCTCCCGGGAGTTGAGTAGCGCGAACACCGGGGAGCTGTTTTTT. This translates into CASSSRELSSANTGELFF.

The chain is built from TRBV5-1 and TRBJ1-2; 10 nucleotides agree with TRBD1. After removal of 0 bases from V and 6 bases from J, the junction contained 8 bases not matched to a gene. The CDR3 is 16 amino acids. Germline assignment: CDR1 SGHRS and CDR2 YFSETQ. CDR3 region: CASSLDWDRGLNGYTF. CDR3 sequence (DNA): TGCGCCAGCAGCTTGGATTGGGACAGGGGATTGAATGGCTACACCTTC.

The chain carries TRBV12-5 and TRBJ2-4; possibly TRBD2 for D (6 bases). The CDR3 consists of 18 residues. Germline-derived CDR1 and CDR2 are LGHNT and FRNRAP. V was trimmed by 0 bases and J by 0 bases, leaving 15 bases between them. CDR3 protein: CASGLVSSGAIAKNIQYF. The CDR3 nucleotides are TGTGCTAGTGGTTTGGTAAGTAGCGGAGCTATAGCCAAAAACATTCAGTACTTC.

This chain connects TRBV5-1 to TRBJ1-4; tentatively, D is TRBD1 (6 bases). The germline V gene has CDR1 SGHRS and CDR2 YFSETQ. The V end lost 0 bases, the J end lost 7 bases, and 13 bases lay between the germline ends. The CDR3 runs 15 residues. CDR3 coding DNA: TGCGCCAGCAGCTTGGCCACAGGGACGGGTGAAAAACTGTTTTTT. Amino acids: CASSLATGTGEKLFF.

The rearrangement joins TRBV6-5 to TRBJ1-2; D uncertain. Germline values: CDR1 MNHEY, CDR2 SVGAGI. The CDR3 sequence is 11 residues long. Trimming stripped 5 bases from V and 6 bases from J, with 7 bases between. The CDR3 region has the DNA TGTGCCAGCAGTGCAAACGATGGCTACACCTTC. Translating it yields CASSANDGYTF.

V and J are TRBV5-1 and TRBJ2-3; 8 nucleotides agree with TRBD2. Per the germline V gene, CDR1 is SGHRS and CDR2 is YFSETQ. V lost 0 bases to trimming and J lost 2 bases; unmatched junction nucleotides: 5. CDR3 length equals 16 residues. CDR3 sequence (DNA): TGCGCCAGCAGCTTGGGACTAGCGCCAACCACAGATACGCAGTATTTT. Residues: CASSLGLAPTTDTQYF.

The chain uses TRBV7-3 and TRBJ2-1; 8 nucleotides line up with TRBD2. The germline gives CDR1 SGHTA, CDR2 FQGTGA. The CDR3 totals 15 residues. Trimming took 7 bases from V and 5 from J; bases not matched to a gene: 10. The DNA for the CDR3 is TGTGCCAGCACCCGGGTAGCGGGGAAGCACAATGAGCAGTTCTTC. It encodes CASTRVAGKHNEQFF.

In its sample, this clone was seen a few times. The V and J genes are TRBV25-1 and TRBJ2-7; 8 positions agree with TRBD1. Germline CDR1 is MGHDK and CDR2 is SYGVNS. After removal of 4 bases from V and 4 bases from J, the junction contained 9 bases not matched to a gene. This CDR3 spans 15 amino acids. The DNA for the CDR3 is TGTGCCAGCAGTGGCCTGACAGGGGTTATGTACGAGCAGTACTTC. This sequence encodes CASSGLTGVMYEQYF.

V gene TRBV4-2 combines with J gene TRBJ1-1, with TRBD1 identical over 7 bases. With 4 bases clipped from V and 3 bases from J, the junction kept 5 bases outside the gene matches. In germline, CDR1 is LGHNA, CDR2 YNFKEQ. The CDR3 covers 14 residues. CDR3 sequence reads: CASSLQGSYTEAFF. The CDR3 nucleotides are TGTGCCAGCAGCCTACAGGGGAGTTACACTGAAGCTTTCTTT.

This rearrangement joins TRBV2 to TRBJ1-2; the D gene is possibly TRBD1 (6 bases). Trimming took off 2 bases at V and 8 bases at J, with 9 bases between the two ends. Germline V lookup: CDR1 SNHLY, CDR2 FYNNEI. This CDR3 contains 12 residues. The CDR3 loop reads CASSELTGGYTF. The CDR3 DNA is TGTGCCAGCAGTGAACTCACAGGGGGCTACACCTTC. The whole variable domain, remainder taken from reference TRBV2 and TRBJ1-2, is EPEVTQTPSHQVTQMGQEVILRCVPISNHLYFYWYRQILGQKVEFLVSFYNNEISEKSEIFDDQFSVERPDGSNFTLKIRSTKLEDSAMYFCASSELTGGYTFGSGTRLTVV.

CDR3 amino acids: CASSLAVRYEQYF. The DNA for the CDR3 is TGTGCCAGCAGCTTAGCGGTTCGCTACGAGCAGTACTTC. V usage is TRBV7-6 and J usage is TRBJ2-7, with D hard to call. The CDR3 is 13 residues long. Germline CDR1 and CDR2: SGHVS and FNYEAQ. Trimming removed 0 bases from V and 3 bases from J, with 6 bases in between.

A note on this clone: Other DNA sequences in this sample translate to the same CDR3. This chain links TRBV27 with TRBJ1-6; no definite D call. Germline-derived CDR1 and CDR2 are MNHEY and SMNVEV (reference sequence). The CDR3 extends over 15 amino acids. The germline V and J ends were trimmed by 4 bases and 4 bases, with 11 bases remaining between them. The CDR3 nucleotides read TGTGCCAGCAGTTCCCCGGGATTATATAATTCACCCCTCCACTTT. Amino acid sequence: CASSSPGLYNSPLHF.

The V call is TRBV9, the J call TRBJ2-3, with 9 positions matching TRBD2. The CDR3 length is 15 residues. With 4 bases clipped from V and 0 bases from J, the junction kept 3 bases outside the gene matches. Germline V gives CDR1 SGDLS, CDR2 YYNGEE. The CDR3 loop reads CASSRSGGSTDTQYF. As DNA, the CDR3 is TGTGCCAGCAGCCGTAGCGGGGGAAGCACAGATACGCAGTATTTT.

J is TRBJ2-2 and V is TRBV10-1, with D perhaps TRBD1 (6 bases). Per germline, CDR1 WNHNN and CDR2 SYGVQD (reference sequence). The ends were cut back, 2 bases at V and 9 bases at J, with 19 bases in the middle. This CDR3 is 16 amino acids long. The CDR3 reads CASSEPNSGARRELFF. CDR3 coding DNA: TGCGCCAGCAGTGAGCCGAACTCAGGGGCCCGGCGGGAGCTGTTTTTT.

In its sample, this clone was seen a few times. The rearrangement joins TRBV7-9 to TRBJ1-4; D is unclear. Germline values: CDR1 SEHNR, CDR2 FQNEAQ (reference sequence). The CDR3 runs to 14 residues. With 5 bases removed from V and 5 bases from J, the gap between germline ends came to 12 bases. The CDR3 DNA reads as TGTGCCAGCAGCCCGTCCGGCCAGAATGAAAAACTGTTTTTT. This gives the protein CASSPSGQNEKLFF.

The rearrangement links TRBV28 to TRBJ1-2, with TRBD1 matching over 10 bases. The CDR3 runs to 18 residues. Per the germline V gene, CDR1 is MDHEN and CDR2 is SYDVKM. V gave up 1 base and J gave up 4 bases; unmatched junction bases: 12. The DNA of the CDR3 is TGTGCCAGCAGTTTATATTCACGGGACAGGGGTTTTGGCTATGGCTACACCTTC. Translating gives CASSLYSRDRGFGYGYTF.

This clone turned up a few times. The chain recombines TRBV4-1 with TRBJ2-7; D perhaps matches TRBD1 (5 bases). Germline loops: CDR1 MGHRA, CDR2 YSYEKL. Between the trimmed V and J ends, which lost 3 bases and 0 bases, there was a span of 12 bases. The length of the CDR3 is 15 residues. DNA of the CDR3: TGCGCCAGCAGCCACGGACACACGAGCTCCTACGAGCAGTACTTC. Translated: CASSHGHTSSYEQYF.